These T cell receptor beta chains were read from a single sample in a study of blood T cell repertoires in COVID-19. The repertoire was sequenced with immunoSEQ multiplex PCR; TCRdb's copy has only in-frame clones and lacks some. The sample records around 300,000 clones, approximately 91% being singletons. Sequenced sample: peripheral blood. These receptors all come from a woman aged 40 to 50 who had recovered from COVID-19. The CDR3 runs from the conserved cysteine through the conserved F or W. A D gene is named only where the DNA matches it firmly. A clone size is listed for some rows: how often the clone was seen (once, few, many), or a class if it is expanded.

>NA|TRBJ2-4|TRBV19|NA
CASSTLAGIQYF
TGTGCCAGTAGTACCCTAGCAGGCATTCAGTACTTC
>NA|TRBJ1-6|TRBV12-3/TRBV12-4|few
CASSFADSPLHF
TGTGCCAGCAGTTTTGCGGATTCACCCCTCCACTTT
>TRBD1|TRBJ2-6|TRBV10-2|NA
CASNQQGLAPSGANVLTF
TGCGCCAGCAACCAACAGGGGTTGGCCCCCTCTGGGGCCAACGTCCTGACTTTC
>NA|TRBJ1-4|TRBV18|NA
CASSSYRAGNEKLFF
TGTGCCAGCTCATCGTACAGGGCGGGTAATGAAAAACTGTTTTTT
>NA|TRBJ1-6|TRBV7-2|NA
CASSFRSTENSPLHF
TGTGCCAGCAGCTTCCGGTCCACGGAGAATTCACCCCTCCACTTT
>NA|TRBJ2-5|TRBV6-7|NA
CASSYYLLPPGAEETQYF
TGTGCCAGCAGTTATTACCTTCTACCCCCAGGGGCTGAAGAGACCCAGTACTTC
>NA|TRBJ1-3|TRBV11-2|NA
CASSLDAGVNTIYF
TGTGCCAGCAGCTTAGACGCGGGGGTAAACACCATATATTTT
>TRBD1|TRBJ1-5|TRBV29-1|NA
CSVVETGVDQPQHF
TGCAGCGTTGTTGAGACAGGGGTCGATCAGCCCCAGCATTTT
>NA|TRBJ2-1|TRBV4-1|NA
CASGQRRVNSYNEQFF
TGCGCCAGCGGACAACGTCGGGTGAACTCCTACAATGAGCAGTTCTTC
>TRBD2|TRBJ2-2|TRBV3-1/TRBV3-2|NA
CASSQAGRVGELFF
TGTGCCAGCAGCCAAGCCGGGAGGGTCGGGGAGCTGTTTTTT
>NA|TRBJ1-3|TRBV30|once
CAWARGGVLNTIYF
TGTGCCTGGGCCCGGGGGGGGGTCCTAAACACCATATATTTT
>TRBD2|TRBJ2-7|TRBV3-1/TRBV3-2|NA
CASSQGTSGSYEQYF
TGTGCCAGCAGCCAGGGGACTAGCGGGTCCTACGAGCAGTACTTC
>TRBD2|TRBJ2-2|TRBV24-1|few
CATRDSGRTGELFF
TGTGCCACCAGGGATAGCGGGAGGACCGGGGAGCTGTTTTTT
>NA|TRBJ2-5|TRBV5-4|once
CASSLTGNIQGTQYF
TGTGCCAGCAGCTTGACAGGGAACATCCAAGGGACCCAGTACTTC
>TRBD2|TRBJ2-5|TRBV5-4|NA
CASRPGLAGAETQYF
TGTGCCAGCAGGCCGGGACTAGCGGGAGCAGAGACCCAGTACTTC
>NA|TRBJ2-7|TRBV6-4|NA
CASSVSSASSYEQYF
TGTGCCAGCAGTGTATCTAGCGCGAGCTCCTACGAGCAGTACTTC
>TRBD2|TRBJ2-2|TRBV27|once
CASSLFGPTGGTNTGELFF
TGTGCCAGCAGTTTATTCGGCCCCACGGGAGGAACGAACACCGGGGAGCTGTTTTTT
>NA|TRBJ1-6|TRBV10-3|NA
CAISPRGGWDSPLHF
TGTGCCATCAGTCCCCGCGGAGGCTGGGATTCACCCCTCCACTTT
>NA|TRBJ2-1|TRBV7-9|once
CASSPVGAASYNEQFF
TGTGCCAGCAGCCCCGTTGGAGCGGCCTCCTACAATGAGCAGTTCTTC
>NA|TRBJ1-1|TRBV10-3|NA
CAISDPSLTEAFF
TGTGCCATCAGTGACCCCAGTCTGACTGAAGCTTTCTTT
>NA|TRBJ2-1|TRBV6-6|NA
CASSRQLYNEQFF
TGTGCCAGCAGTAGACAGCTTTACAATGAGCAGTTCTTC
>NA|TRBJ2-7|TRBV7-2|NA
CASSSDPDSYPYEQYF
TGTGCCAGCAGCTCAGACCCGGACAGCTACCCCTACGAGCAGTACTTC
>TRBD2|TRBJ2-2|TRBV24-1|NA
CATRLPELAGKNTGELFF
TGTGCCACCCGTTTACCGGAACTAGCGGGAAAGAACACCGGGGAGCTGTTTTTT
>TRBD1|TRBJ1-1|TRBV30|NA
CAWNKQGGRAFF
TGTGCCTGGAACAAACAGGGGGGTCGGGCTTTCTTT
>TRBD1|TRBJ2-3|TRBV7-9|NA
CASRLGRDRVTDTQYF
TGTGCCAGCAGATTGGGGCGGGACAGGGTGACAGATACGCAGTATTTT
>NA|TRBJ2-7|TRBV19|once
CASSTGQSPYEQYF
TGTGCCAGTAGTACCGGACAGTCTCCCTACGAGCAGTACTTC
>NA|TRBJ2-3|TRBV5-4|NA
CASSFGVVFDTDTQYF
TGTGCCAGCAGCTTCGGAGTGGTTTTTGACACAGATACGCAGTATTTT
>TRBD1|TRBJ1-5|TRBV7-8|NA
CASSLGDRGLQPQHF
TGTGCCAGCAGCTTGGGGGACAGGGGACTTCAGCCCCAGCATTTT
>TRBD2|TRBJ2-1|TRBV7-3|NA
CASSEAGVIPRNEQFF
TGTGCCAGCAGCGAAGCGGGAGTTATCCCCCGCAATGAGCAGTTCTTC
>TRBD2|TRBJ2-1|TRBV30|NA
CAWSRTGTSGYNEQFF
TGTGCCTGGAGTCGAACCGGGACTAGCGGTTACAATGAGCAGTTCTTC
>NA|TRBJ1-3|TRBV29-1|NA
CSALQGHSGNTIYF
TGCAGCGCCTTGCAGGGACACTCAGGAAACACCATATATTTT
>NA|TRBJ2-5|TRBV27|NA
CASRSLANQKYQETQYF
TGTGCCAGCAGATCTCTAGCGAACCAAAAATACCAAGAGACCCAGTACTTC
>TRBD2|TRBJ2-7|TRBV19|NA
CASSIGSSGSSYEQYF
TGTGCCAGTAGTATAGGTTCTAGCGGCTCCTCCTACGAGCAGTACTTC
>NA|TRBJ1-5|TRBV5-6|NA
CASSQFKQGADQPQHF
TGTGCCAGCAGCCAATTCAAACAGGGAGCCGATCAGCCCCAGCATTTT
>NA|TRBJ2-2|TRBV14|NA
CASSQYSTGELFF
TGTGCCAGCAGCCAATACAGCACCGGGGAGCTGTTTTTT
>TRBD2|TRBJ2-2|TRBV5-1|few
CASSLGSSGSTGELFF
TGCGCCAGCAGCTTAGGAAGTAGCGGGAGCACCGGGGAGCTGTTTTTT
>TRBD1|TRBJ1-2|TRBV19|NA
CASSIPIDRGYGYTF
TGTGCCAGTAGTATACCCATCGACAGGGGCTATGGCTACACCTTC
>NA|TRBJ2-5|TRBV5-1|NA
CASSQMTADQETQYF
TGCGCCAGCAGCCAAATGACTGCCGATCAAGAGACCCAGTACTTC
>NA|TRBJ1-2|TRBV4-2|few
CASAPSEEVPYGYTF
TGTGCCAGCGCCCCCTCCGAGGAGGTCCCCTATGGCTACACCTTC
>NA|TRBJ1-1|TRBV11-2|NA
CASSLKGVGTEAFF
TGTGCCAGCAGCTTAAAAGGAGTTGGCACTGAAGCTTTCTTT
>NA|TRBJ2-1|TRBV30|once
CAWSGEASAYNEQFF
TGTGCCTGGAGTGGGGAAGCTAGCGCATACAATGAGCAGTTCTTC
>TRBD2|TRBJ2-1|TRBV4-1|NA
CASSHRGGTSGSRTYNEQFF
TGCGCCAGCAGCCACCGTGGTGGGACTAGCGGGAGTAGGACCTACAATGAGCAGTTCTTC
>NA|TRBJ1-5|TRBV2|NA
CASSPRGGLEDNQPQHF
TGTGCCAGCAGCCCCCGGGGGGGGCTGGAGGACAATCAGCCCCAGCATTTT
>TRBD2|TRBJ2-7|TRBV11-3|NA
CASSQLAGGPYEQYF
TGTGCCAGCAGCCAGCTAGCGGGAGGTCCCTACGAGCAGTACTTC
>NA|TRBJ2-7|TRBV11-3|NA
CASSLDSSHEQYF
TGTGCCAGCAGCTTAGACAGTAGCCACGAGCAGTACTTC
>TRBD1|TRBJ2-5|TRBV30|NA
CAWTPGQGRQETQYF
TGTGCCTGGACCCCAGGACAGGGCCGACAAGAGACCCAGTACTTC
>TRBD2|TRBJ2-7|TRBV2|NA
CASALAGAVDEQYF
TGTGCCAGTGCTCTAGCGGGCGCCGTTGACGAGCAGTACTTC
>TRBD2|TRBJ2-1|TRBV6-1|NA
CASSEEPSGLSYNEQFF
TGTGCCAGCAGTGAAGAACCTAGCGGGTTATCCTACAATGAGCAGTTCTTC
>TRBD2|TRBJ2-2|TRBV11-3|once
CASSRGRAGMPGELFF
TGTGCCAGCAGTCGTGGGAGGGCAGGGATGCCCGGGGAGCTGTTTTTT
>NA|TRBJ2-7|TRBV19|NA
CASSIESRGEQYF
TGTGCCAGTAGTATAGAAAGCCGCGGAGAGCAGTACTTC
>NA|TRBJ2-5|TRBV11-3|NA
CASSLGSGTYQETQYF
TGTGCCAGCAGCTTAGGATCCGGGACATACCAAGAGACCCAGTACTTC
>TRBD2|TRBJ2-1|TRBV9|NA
CASSVAIAGGNEQFF
TGTGCCAGCAGCGTAGCGATAGCGGGGGGCAATGAGCAGTTCTTC
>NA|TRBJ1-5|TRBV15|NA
CATSRDPPGGSNQPQHF
TGTGCCACCAGCAGAGATCCTCCGGGTGGTAGCAATCAGCCCCAGCATTTT
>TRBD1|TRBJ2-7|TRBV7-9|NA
CASSSLVTGTYEQYF
TGTGCCAGCAGCTCTCTAGTGACAGGGACCTACGAGCAGTACTTC
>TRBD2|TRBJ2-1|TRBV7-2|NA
CASSLNLGLAGGDEQFF
TGTGCCAGCAGCCTCAACTTGGGACTAGCGGGAGGCGATGAGCAGTTCTTC
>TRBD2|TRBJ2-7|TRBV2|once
CASRSLAGVGEQYF
TGTGCCAGCAGAAGCCTAGCGGGAGTTGGCGAGCAGTACTTC
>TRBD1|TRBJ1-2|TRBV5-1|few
CASSPTSGQGLGGYTF
TGCGCCAGCAGCCCAACAAGTGGACAGGGACTCGGTGGCTACACCTTC